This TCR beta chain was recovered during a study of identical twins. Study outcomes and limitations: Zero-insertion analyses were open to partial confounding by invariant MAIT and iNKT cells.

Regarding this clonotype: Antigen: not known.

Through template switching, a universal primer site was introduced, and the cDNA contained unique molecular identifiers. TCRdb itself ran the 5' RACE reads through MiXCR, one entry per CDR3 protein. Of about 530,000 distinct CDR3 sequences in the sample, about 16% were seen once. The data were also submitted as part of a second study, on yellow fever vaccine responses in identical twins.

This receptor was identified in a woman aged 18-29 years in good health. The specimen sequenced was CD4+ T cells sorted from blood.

The CDR3 loop is CAISQGATKNIQYF. CDR3 bases: TGTGCCATCAGTCAGGGGGCTACCAAAAACATTCAGTACTTC. The V gene is TRBV10-3, the J gene TRBJ2-4; 8 bases agree with TRBD1. V shed 5 bases, J shed 2 bases, and the junction held 2 bases outside the gene matches. The CDR3 loop spans 14 amino acids. CDR1 is ENHRY, CDR2 SYGVKD, per germline.